A selection of T cell receptor beta chains follows, all from one sample in a study of shared clonotypes between healthy human individuals. Generated by immunoSEQ multiplex PCR, the TCRdb table keeps only in-frame clones and is missing some. The sample includes around 2.5 million clones, over 85% of them seen just once. Sample: naive CD4+ T cells from PBMCs. The receptors originated from a young man in good health. Some clones in this sample may be carry-over from other donors' samples. Each CDR3 is given with its conserved first and last residue. Fields, in order: clone size, V gene, J gene, D gene, CDR3 protein, CDR3 DNA. The D gene is left open where the match is weak. A row's size may be missing; if present it is once, few, many or a size class.

clone size: .; V gene: TRBV23-1; J gene: TRBJ2-7; D gene: .; CDR3 protein: CASSLQISGSPSSEQYF; CDR3 DNA: TGCGCCAGCAGTCTCCAGATCAGTGGGAGCCCCTCCTCCGAGCAGTACTTC
clone size: .; V gene: TRBV7-3; J gene: TRBJ2-3; D gene: TRBD2; CDR3 protein: CASSSGLGTDTQYF; CDR3 DNA: TGTGCCAGCAGCTCGGGACTAGGGACAGATACGCAGTATTTT
clone size: .; V gene: TRBV5-4; J gene: TRBJ2-7; D gene: TRBD2; CDR3 protein: CASSPRSGASYEQYF; CDR3 DNA: TGTGCCAGCAGCCCAAGGAGCGGGGCCTCCTACGAGCAGTACTTC
clone size: .; V gene: TRBV28; J gene: TRBJ1-3; D gene: .; CDR3 protein: CASSLWDDSGNTIYF; CDR3 DNA: TGTGCCAGCAGTTTATGGGATGACTCTGGAAACACCATATATTTT
clone size: few; V gene: TRBV2; J gene: TRBJ2-2; D gene: .; CDR3 protein: CASKVDTNTGELFF; CDR3 DNA: TGTGCCAGCAAGGTAGACACGAACACCGGGGAGCTGTTTTTT
clone size: .; V gene: TRBV6-1; J gene: TRBJ2-1; D gene: TRBD2; CDR3 protein: CASIAGRSNNEQFF; CDR3 DNA: TGTGCCAGCATAGCGGGAAGAAGCAACAATGAGCAGTTCTTC
clone size: .; V gene: TRBV9; J gene: TRBJ2-5; D gene: .; CDR3 protein: CASSVAGKETQYF; CDR3 DNA: TGTGCCAGCAGCGTAGCAGGGAAAGAGACCCAGTACTTC
clone size: once; V gene: TRBV6-5; J gene: TRBJ2-7; D gene: TRBD1; CDR3 protein: CASRSGGTGSYEQYF; CDR3 DNA: TGTGCCAGCAGAAGCGGCGGGACAGGGTCCTACGAGCAGTACTTC
clone size: .; V gene: TRBV5-1; J gene: TRBJ2-5; D gene: .; CDR3 protein: CASSLGFGETQYF; CDR3 DNA: TGCGCCAGCAGCTTGGGATTTGGAGAGACCCAGTACTTC
clone size: .; V gene: TRBV10-3; J gene: TRBJ2-4; D gene: TRBD1; CDR3 protein: CAISSLEGAVFIQYF; CDR3 DNA: TGTGCCATCAGTTCCCTCGAGGGGGCGGTTTTCATTCAGTACTTC
clone size: .; V gene: TRBV2; J gene: TRBJ2-1; D gene: TRBD2; CDR3 protein: CASKSGRTYNEQFF; CDR3 DNA: TGTGCCAGCAAAAGCGGGAGAACTTACAATGAGCAGTTCTTC
clone size: once; V gene: TRBV2; J gene: TRBJ1-1; D gene: TRBD1; CDR3 protein: CASREDRGRVTEAFF; CDR3 DNA: TGTGCCAGCAGGGAGGACAGGGGGCGCGTCACTGAAGCTTTCTTT
clone size: .; V gene: TRBV11-2; J gene: TRBJ2-3; D gene: .; CDR3 protein: CASSRRDLTDTQYF; CDR3 DNA: TGTGCCAGCAGCCGGAGGGACCTCACAGATACGCAGTATTTT
clone size: .; V gene: TRBV6-5; J gene: TRBJ1-3; D gene: .; CDR3 protein: CASSYQGRNSGNTIYF; CDR3 DNA: TGTGCCAGCAGTTACCAGGGCAGGAACTCTGGAAACACCATATATTTT
clone size: .; V gene: TRBV7-9; J gene: TRBJ1-1; D gene: .; CDR3 protein: CASSLPRGANTEAFF; CDR3 DNA: TGTGCCAGCAGCCTACCCCGCGGGGCCAACACTGAAGCTTTCTTT
clone size: .; V gene: TRBV11-2; J gene: TRBJ2-7; D gene: .; CDR3 protein: CASSPRRGYEQYF; CDR3 DNA: TGTGCCAGCAGCCCTCGTCGCGGTTACGAGCAGTACTTC
clone size: .; V gene: TRBV7-3; J gene: TRBJ2-2; D gene: .; CDR3 protein: CASSPTRNTGELFF; CDR3 DNA: TGTGCCAGCAGCCCAACTAGGAACACCGGGGAGCTGTTTTTT
clone size: .; V gene: TRBV10-3; J gene: TRBJ1-5; D gene: .; CDR3 protein: CAISNDGDTPQHF; CDR3 DNA: TGTGCCATCAGTAACGATGGAGACACGCCCCAGCATTTT
clone size: .; V gene: TRBV18; J gene: TRBJ1-5; D gene: .; CDR3 protein: CASSPPGFEWDQPQHF; CDR3 DNA: TGTGCCAGCTCACCCCCGGGATTTGAATGGGATCAGCCCCAGCATTTT
clone size: .; V gene: TRBV19; J gene: TRBJ2-6; D gene: .; CDR3 protein: CASSAQSGANVLTF; CDR3 DNA: TGTGCCAGTAGTGCCCAATCTGGGGCCAACGTCCTGACTTTC